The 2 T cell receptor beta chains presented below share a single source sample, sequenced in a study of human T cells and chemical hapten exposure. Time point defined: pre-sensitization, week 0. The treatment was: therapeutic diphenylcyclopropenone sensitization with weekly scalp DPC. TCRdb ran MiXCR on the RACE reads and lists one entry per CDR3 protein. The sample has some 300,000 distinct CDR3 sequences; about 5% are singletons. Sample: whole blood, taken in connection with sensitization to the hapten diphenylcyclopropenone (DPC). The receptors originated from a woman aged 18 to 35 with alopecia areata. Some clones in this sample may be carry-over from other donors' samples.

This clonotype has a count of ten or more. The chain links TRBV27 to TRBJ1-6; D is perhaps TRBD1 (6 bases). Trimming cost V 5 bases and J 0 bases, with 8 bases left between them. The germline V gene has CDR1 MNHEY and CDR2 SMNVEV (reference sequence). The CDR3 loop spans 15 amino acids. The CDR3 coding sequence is TGTGCCAGCAGTCTGACAGGCTCCTATAATTCACCCCTCCACTTT. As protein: CASSLTGSYNSPLHF.

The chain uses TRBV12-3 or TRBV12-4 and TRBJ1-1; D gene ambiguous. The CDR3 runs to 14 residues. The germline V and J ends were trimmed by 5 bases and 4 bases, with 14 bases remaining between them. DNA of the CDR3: TGTGCCAGCAGTGCCCTTCGGGTATCCACTGAAGCTTTCTTT. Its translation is CASSALRVSTEAFF.